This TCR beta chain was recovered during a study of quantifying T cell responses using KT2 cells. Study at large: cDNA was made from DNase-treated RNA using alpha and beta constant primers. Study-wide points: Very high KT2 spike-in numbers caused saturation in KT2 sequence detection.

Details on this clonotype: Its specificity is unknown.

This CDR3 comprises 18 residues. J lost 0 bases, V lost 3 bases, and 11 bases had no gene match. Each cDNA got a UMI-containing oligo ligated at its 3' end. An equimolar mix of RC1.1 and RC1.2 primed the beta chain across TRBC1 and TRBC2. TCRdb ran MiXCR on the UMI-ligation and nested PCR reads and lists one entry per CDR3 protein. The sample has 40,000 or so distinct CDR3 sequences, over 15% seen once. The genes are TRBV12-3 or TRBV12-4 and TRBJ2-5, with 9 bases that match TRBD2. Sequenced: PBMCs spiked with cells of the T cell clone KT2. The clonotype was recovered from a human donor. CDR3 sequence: CASSLTAGGRTYQETQYF. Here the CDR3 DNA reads TGTGCCAGCAGTTTGACAGCGGGGGGCCGTACCTACCAAGAGACCCAGTACTTC.